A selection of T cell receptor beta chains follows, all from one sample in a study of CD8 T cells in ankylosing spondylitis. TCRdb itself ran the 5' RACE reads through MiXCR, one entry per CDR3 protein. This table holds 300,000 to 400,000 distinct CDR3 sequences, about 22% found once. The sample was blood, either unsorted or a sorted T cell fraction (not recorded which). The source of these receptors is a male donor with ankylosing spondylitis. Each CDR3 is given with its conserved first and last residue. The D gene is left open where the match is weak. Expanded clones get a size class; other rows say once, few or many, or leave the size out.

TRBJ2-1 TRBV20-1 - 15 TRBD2 TGCAGTGCTAGTAGCGGGGTAACGGTTGACAATGAGCAGTTCTTC CSASSGVTVDNEQFF
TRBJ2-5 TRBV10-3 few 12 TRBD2 TGTGCCATCAGGCGGGAGAGTGAGACCCAGTACTTC CAIRRESETQYF
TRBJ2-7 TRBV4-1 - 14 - TGCGCCAGCAGCCAAGTGATCGGGGACTACGAGCAGTACTTC CASSQVIGDYEQYF
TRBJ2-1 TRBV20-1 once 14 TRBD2 TGCAGTGCTGGACTAGTCTGGGTGAGCAATGAGCAGTTCTTC CSAGLVWVSNEQFF
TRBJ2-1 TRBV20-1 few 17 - TGCAGTGCTAGAGTAATGGGGCAACGGAGAAGGGGCAATGAGCAGTTCTTC CSARVMGQRRRGNEQFF
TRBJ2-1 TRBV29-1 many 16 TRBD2 TGCAGCGTGACGGGACTAGCGTCTAGCTCCTACAATGAGCAGTTCTTC CSVTGLASSSYNEQFF
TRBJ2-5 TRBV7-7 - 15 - TGTGCCAGCAGCTGGGGGCGGGTTGCCCAAGAGACCCAGTACTTC CASSWGRVAQETQYF
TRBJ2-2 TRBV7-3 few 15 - TGTGCCAGCAGCTTATCGGGGCGGGACACCGGGGAGCTGTTTTTT CASSLSGRDTGELFF
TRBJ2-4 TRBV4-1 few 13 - TGCGCCAGCAGCCGGACAGGGAGGGACATTCAGTACTTC CASSRTGRDIQYF
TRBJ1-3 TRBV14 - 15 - TGTGCCAGCAGCCAAGCTAGGGCTGACGGAAACACCATATATTTT CASSQARADGNTIYF
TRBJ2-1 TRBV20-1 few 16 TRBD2 TGCAGTGCTAGTGAGGCGGGAGGTAGAAAATACAATGAGCAGTTCTTC CSASEAGGRKYNEQFF
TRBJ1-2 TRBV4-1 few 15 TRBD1 TGCGCCAGCAGCCCCAAAGACAGGGGGTGGGATGGCTACACCTTC CASSPKDRGWDGYTF
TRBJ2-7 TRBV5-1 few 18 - TGCGCCAGCAGCTTGGATGGGCAGGGTGGGGGAGGAGCCTACGAGCAGTACTTC CASSLDGQGGGGAYEQYF
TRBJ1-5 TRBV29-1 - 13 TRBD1 TGCAGCGTAGGGGACAGGGGGTCTCAGCCCCAGCATTTT CSVGDRGSQPQHF
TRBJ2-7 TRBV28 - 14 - TGTGCCAGCAGTTTTCAGGGTTCGGTCCCGGTGCAGTACTTC CASSFQGSVPVQYF
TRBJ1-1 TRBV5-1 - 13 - TGCGCCAGCAGCGTGGGTCGGGGGACTGAAGCTTTCTTT CASSVGRGTEAFF
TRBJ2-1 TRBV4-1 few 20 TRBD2 TGCGCCAGCAGCCAAGACAACAAGCGGACTAGCGGGAGAGGCTACAATGAGCAGTTCTTC CASSQDNKRTSGRGYNEQFF
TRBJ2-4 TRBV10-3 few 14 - TGTGCCATCAGTGAGTCGAGCGCGGGGAACATTCAGTACTTC CAISESSAGNIQYF
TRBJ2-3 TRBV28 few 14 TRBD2 TGTGCCAGCAGTCCGCCCTCCGCGACTAGCGGACAGTATTTT CASSPPSATSGQYF
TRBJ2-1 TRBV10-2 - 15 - TGCGCCAGCAGTGCCGTAGCCGCGTCGGGCAATGAGCAGTTCTTC CASSAVAASGNEQFF
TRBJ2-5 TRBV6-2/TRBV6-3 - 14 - TGTGCCAGCAGTTACTCCCCCGGCGGAGAGACCCAGTACTTC CASSYSPGGETQYF
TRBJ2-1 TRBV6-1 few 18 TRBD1 TGTGCCAGCACCGGCAGTCGAGGGGACAGGGGTCCCTACAATGAGCAGTTCTTC CASTGSRGDRGPYNEQFF
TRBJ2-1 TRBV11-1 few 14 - TGTGCCAGCAGCTACGATCCCTCATTAAATGAGCAGTTCTTC CASSYDPSLNEQFF
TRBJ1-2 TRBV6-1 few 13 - TGTGCCAGCTCGAGAACAGGGAGGGATGGCTACACCTTC CASSRTGRDGYTF
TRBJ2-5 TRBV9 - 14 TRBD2 TGTGCCAGCAGCGTAGGGGAGGGCCTCGAGACCCAGTACTTC CASSVGEGLETQYF
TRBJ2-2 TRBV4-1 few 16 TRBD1 TGCGCCAGCAGCCAAATCCTAAACAGGGGCACCGGGGAGCTGTTTTTT CASSQILNRGTGELFF
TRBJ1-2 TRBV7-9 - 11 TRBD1 TGTGCCACCGGGGACAGTGTTGGCTACACCTTC CATGDSVGYTF
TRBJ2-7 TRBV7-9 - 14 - TGTGCCAGCGTTCGGGTCGGGGAGACCTACGAGCAGTACTTC CASVRVGETYEQYF
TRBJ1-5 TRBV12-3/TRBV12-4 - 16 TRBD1 TGTGCCAGCAGATTTAGGACAGGGGACAACAATCAGCCCCAGCATTTT CASRFRTGDNNQPQHF
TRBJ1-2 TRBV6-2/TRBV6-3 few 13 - TGTGCCAGCAGACGCGACCACCCGAGTGGCTACACCTTC CASRRDHPSGYTF
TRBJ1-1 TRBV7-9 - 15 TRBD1 TGTGCCAGCACCAAAGGCCGGGACAGGGGCGGTGAAGCTTTCTTT CASTKGRDRGGEAFF
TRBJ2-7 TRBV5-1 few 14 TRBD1 TGCGCCAGCACCCTTGACAGGGGGCCGTACGAGCAGTACTTC CASTLDRGPYEQYF
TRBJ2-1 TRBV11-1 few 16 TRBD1 TGTGCCAGCAGCTTAGGTCGCAGGGGGTTCTACAATGAGCAGTTCTTC CASSLGRRGFYNEQFF
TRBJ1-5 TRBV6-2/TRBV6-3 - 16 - TGTGCCAGCAGTCATGGGACCTTGGGGGGCAATCAGCCCCAGCATTTT CASSHGTLGGNQPQHF
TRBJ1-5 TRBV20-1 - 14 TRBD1 TGCAGTGCTAGTTCTGGACAGGGGGCTCAGCCCCAGCATTTT CSASSGQGAQPQHF
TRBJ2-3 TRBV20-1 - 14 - TGCAGTGCTAGTTTGATGCGGGTCACAGATACGCAGTATTTT CSASLMRVTDTQYF
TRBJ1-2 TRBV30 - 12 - TGTGCCTGGAGTATGGGTGACTATGGCTACACCTTC CAWSMGDYGYTF
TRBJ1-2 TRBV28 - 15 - TGTGCCAGCAGCCCTGGGGGGGGGCCGATCTATGGCTACACCTTC CASSPGGGPIYGYTF
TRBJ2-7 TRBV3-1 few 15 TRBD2 TGTGCCAGCAGCCAAGATCGGGTAGCGGGAGAGGAAATGGACTTC CASSQDRVAGEEMDF
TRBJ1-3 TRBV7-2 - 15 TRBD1 TGTGCCAGCAGCCGTACTGACAGGGCTGGAAACACCATATATTTT CASSRTDRAGNTIYF
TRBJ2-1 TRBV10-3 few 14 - TGTGCCTCCTATCCCGGGGAACAGTACAATGAGCAGTTCTTC CASYPGEQYNEQFF
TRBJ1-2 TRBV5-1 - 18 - TGCGCCAGCAGCCCCGGACCCAGACAAATCCGTGATAACTATGGCTACACCTTC CASSPGPRQIRDNYGYTF
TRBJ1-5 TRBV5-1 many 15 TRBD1 TGCGCCAGCAGCTTGGGACAGGGAAGCAATCAGCCCCAGCATTTT CASSLGQGSNQPQHF
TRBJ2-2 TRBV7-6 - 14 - TGTGCCAGCAGCCGACGTGAGGACACCGGGGAGCTGTTTTTT CASSRREDTGELFF